The 32 T cell receptor beta chains listed next were all sequenced from one sample in a study of T-cell reconstitution after alpha-beta-depleted transplantation in children. Unique molecular identifiers were incorporated into the prepared TCRbeta library. TCRdb reanalysed the PCR reads using MiXCR and keeps one entry per CDR3 protein. In the table there are around 230,000 distinct CDR3 sequences, about 15% of which are singletons. Source: PBMCs, mostly from graft donor cells, taken 360 days after TCRalphabeta/CD19-depleted stem cell transplant. All receptors come from a male patient under 10 years old who had a stem cell transplant for acute lymphoblastic leukemia, so the T cells may come from the graft donor.

This sequence joins TRBV20-1 and TRBJ2-7; D is undetermined. CDR1 is DFQATT, CDR2 SNEGSKA, per germline (reference sequence). The length of the CDR3 is 13 residues. Trimming left V 3 bases short and J 1 base short, with 10 bases between. This chain's CDR3 is CSASSSQSYEQYF. The CDR3 DNA reads TGCAGTGCTAGCTCATCACAGTCCTACGAGCAGTACTTC.

The chain uses TRBV5-1 and TRBJ2-1; D might be TRBD2 (6 bases). Trimming left V 5 bases short and J 0 bases short, with 15 bases between. Germline CDR1 SGHRS, CDR2 YFSETQ. This CDR3 comprises 16 residues. The CDR3 bases are TGCGCCAGCAGTTGGGCGGGGTCCAGCTCCTACAATGAGCAGTTCTTC. This gives the protein CASSWAGSSSYNEQFF.

The gene calls are TRBV5-1 and TRBJ2-7; TRBD1 agrees at 8 bases. Per germline, CDR1 SGHRS and CDR2 YFSETQ. Unmatched junction bases numbered 11, after V lost 4 bases and J lost 5 bases. This CDR3 has 15 residues. CDR3: CASSLGTGSVHEQYF. CDR3 coding DNA: TGCGCCAGCAGCCTGGGGACAGGTAGTGTCCACGAGCAGTACTTC.

The V and J genes are TRBV12-3 or TRBV12-4 and TRBJ2-7, with D unresolved. The CDR3 sequence is 13 residues long. V gave up 5 bases and J gave up 0 bases, with 8 bases separating them. CDR3 DNA: TGTGCCAGCAGTAGAGAGGTCTCCTACGAGCAGTACTTC. Protein: CASSREVSYEQYF.

The chain carries TRBV29-1 and TRBJ1-1, with 8 bases matching TRBD1. V lost 6 bases and J lost 3; bases outside the gene matches: 9. The germline gives CDR1 SQVTM, CDR2 ANQGSEA. This CDR3 has 14 residues. The CDR3 reads CSVRPGQEYTEAFF. DNA for the CDR3: TGCAGCGTCCGACCGGGACAGGAATACACTGAAGCTTTCTTT. Full variable domain (missing parts from reference TRBV29-1 and TRBJ1-1): SAVISQKPSRDICQRGTSLTIQCQVDSQVTMMFWYRQQPGQSLTLIATANQGSEATYESGFVIDKFPISRPNLTFSTLTVSNMSPEDSSIYLCSVRPGQEYTEAFFGQGTRLTVV.

This clonotype came up a few times. The rearrangement joins TRBV29-1 to TRBJ2-6, with 9 positions matching TRBD1. Trimming cost V 4 bases and J 2 bases; bases outside gene matches: 3. The CDR3 has 15 amino acids. Looked up from germline, CDR1 is SQVTM and CDR2 is ANQGSEA. The CDR3 region has the DNA TGCAGCGTTGTCGGGACAGGGCCTGGGGCCAACGTCCTGACTTTC. Its protein product is CSVVGTGPGANVLTF.

The table lists this clonotype with a few counts. This chain connects TRBV15 to TRBJ1-1; D is possibly TRBD1 (5 bases). Trimming shortened V by 0 bases and J by 3 bases, and 14 bases separated the two germline ends. The germline V gene encodes CDR1 LNHNV and CDR2 YYDKDF (reference sequence). This CDR3 contains 16 residues. The CDR3 nucleotides are TGTGCCACCAGCAGAGATGCAGGGCCTGCAGACACTGAAGCTTTCTTT. Its translation is CATSRDAGPADTEAFF.

The gene calls are TRBV4-3 and TRBJ1-4, with D perhaps matching TRBD1 (5 bases). The V end was cut by 6 bases, the J end by 7 bases, with 18 bases between. Germline CDR1 and CDR2: LGHNA and YSLEER. The CDR3 length is 15 residues. CDR3 DNA sequence: TGCGCCAGCAGTCAGAGTGGGGGTTGGAGTGAAAAACTGTTTTTT. As protein: CASSQSGGWSEKLFF.

Only a few counts were recorded for this clonotype. V usage is TRBV3-1 and J usage is TRBJ2-2; D remains unclear. This CDR3 has 15 residues. The V and J ends lost 3 bases and 0 bases respectively, with 8 bases between them. Germline V lookup: CDR1 LGHDT, CDR2 YNNKEL (reference sequence). The CDR3 region has the DNA TGTGCCAGCAGCCATATAATATCGAACACCGGGGAGCTGTTTTTT. This gives the protein CASSHIISNTGELFF.

This clonotype occurred a few times. This chain uses TRBV28 with TRBJ2-1, with TRBD2 matching over 9 bases. The CDR3 has 17 amino acids. J lost 6 bases, V lost 1 base, and 10 bases had no gene match. Germline V lookup: CDR1 MDHEN, CDR2 SYDVKM. Here the CDR3 reads CASSLFQGLAGANEQFF. In nucleotides, the CDR3 is TGTGCCAGCAGTTTATTCCAGGGGTTAGCGGGAGCCAATGAGCAGTTCTTC.

The rearrangement joins TRBV6-1 to TRBJ1-1; D is ambiguous. Germline loops: CDR1 MNHNS, CDR2 SASEGT. CDR3 length: 13 residues. The ends were cut back, 6 bases at V and 0 bases at J, with 8 bases in the middle. CDR3 bases: TGTGCCAGCAGGGGCAGGATGAACACTGAAGCTTTCTTT. Its protein product is CASRGRMNTEAFF.

This clonotype was counted a few times. CDR3 in amino acids: CASSNRGAQGNEQFF. For the CDR3, the DNA is TGTGCCAGTAGTAATCGGGGGGCGCAGGGGAATGAGCAGTTCTTC. The V and J genes are TRBV19 and TRBJ2-1, with D perhaps matching TRBD2 (7 bases). The CDR3 is 15 amino acids. CDR1 and CDR2 from the germline V gene are LNHDA and SQIVND (reference sequence). V was shortened by 4 bases and J by 7 bases, with 17 bases between the two germline ends. Complete variable domain (other parts from reference TRBV19 and TRBJ2-1): DGGITQSPKYLFRKEGQNVTLSCEQNLNHDAMYWYRQDPGQGLRLIYYSQIVNDFQKGDIAEGYSVSREKKESFPLTVTSAQKNPTAFYLCASSNRGAQGNEQFFGPGTRLTVL.

This sequence joins TRBV5-1 and TRBJ2-7; TRBD1 is a possible D gene (5 bases). Germline assignment: CDR1 SGHRS and CDR2 YFSETQ. Trimming left V 0 bases short and J 3 bases short, with 10 bases between. The CDR3 sequence is 14 residues long. This CDR3 reads CASSLEQVGYEQYF. CDR3 DNA sequence: TGCGCCAGCAGCTTGGAACAGGTGGGCTACGAGCAGTACTTC.

This clonotype occurred once. This chain links TRBV5-1 with TRBJ2-1; 7 bases match TRBD2. Germline lookup yields CDR1 SGHRS and CDR2 YFSETQ. The CDR3 consists of 14 residues. The V gene end was trimmed by 5 bases and the J gene end by 7 bases; junction bases not matched to a gene: 9. This CDR3 is CASRSAGERNEQFF. The DNA for the CDR3 is TGCGCCAGCAGGTCGGCGGGGGAAAGGAATGAGCAGTTCTTC.

The chain carries TRBV6-4 and TRBJ2-1, with D tentatively TRBD2 (5 bases). CDR3 length: 11 amino acids. V was cut by 4 bases and J by 10 bases, with 8 bases left in between. Germline V gene sequence: CDR1 MRHNA, CDR2 SNTAGT. For the CDR3, the DNA is TGTGCCAGCAGTGCCGGCGGGGAGCAGTTCTTC. Translated, it gives CASSAGGEQFF.

The rearrangement joins TRBV7-2 to TRBJ1-1, with 7 bases lining up with TRBD1. Losses at the gene ends were 5 bases for V and 4 bases for J; bases not matched to a gene: 13. Looked up from germline, CDR1 is SGHTA and CDR2 is FQGNSA. The CDR3 is 16 residues long. In nucleotides, the CDR3 is TGTGCCAGCAGCGGCCGACAGGGACCCAGGACCACTGAAGCTTTCTTT. Protein: CASSGRQGPRTTEAFF.

A few counts support this clonotype. The chain recombines TRBV27 with TRBJ1-2; 7 nucleotides match TRBD1. This CDR3 spans 14 amino acids. Germline V gene sequence: CDR1 MNHEY, CDR2 SMNVEV (reference sequence). After removal of 4 bases from V and 8 bases from J, the junction contained 10 bases not matched to a gene. CDR3 DNA sequence: TGTGCCAGCAGTTCTGGAGGGGGCATCTGGGGCTACACCTTC. Its translation: CASSSGGGIWGYTF.

This clonotype was recorded a few times. The V call is TRBV2, the J call TRBJ2-7; 9 bases agree with TRBD1. The CDR3 totals 14 residues. The junction had 3 bases not matched to a gene; V was cut back by 2 bases and J by 4 bases. Per the germline V gene, CDR1 is SNHLY and CDR2 is FYNNEI. CDR3 region: CASSETGQGYEQYF. In nucleotides, the CDR3 is TGTGCCAGCAGTGAAACGGGACAGGGATACGAGCAGTACTTC.

A note on this clonotype: Lacking the conserved final phenylalanine or tryptophan, this CDR3 likely reflects a read error. The DNA is omitted, as the CDR3 cannot be located on it reliably, and the CDR3 follows TCRdb's listing. The chain joins TRBV6-6 to TRBJ2-4; the table names TRBD1, a call not compared with the DNA. Germline loops: CDR1 MNHNY, CDR2 SVGAGI (reference sequence). With termini counted, the CDR3 has 12 amino acids. The CDR3 loop reads CASSFGAGISYL.

J is TRBJ2-3 and V is TRBV6-2 or TRBV6-3; no firm D call. The CDR3 is made up of 12 amino acids. V was pared by 6 bases and J by 4 bases, with 8 bases between. Per germline, CDR1 MNHEY and CDR2 SVGEGT. The CDR3 reads CASSPLPDTQYF. The CDR3 nucleotides read TGTGCCAGCAGCCCTCTACCAGATACGCAGTATTTT.

V usage is TRBV28 and J usage is TRBJ1-3; no reliable D call. Trimming removed 6 bases from V and 0 bases from J, with 12 bases in between. Germline V gives CDR1 MDHEN, CDR2 SYDVKM. The CDR3 loop spans 15 amino acids. CDR3 residues: CASRTLGYSGNTIYF. Here the CDR3 DNA reads TGTGCCAGCAGGACTTTAGGGTACTCTGGAAACACCATATATTTT.

This chain uses TRBV7-2 with TRBJ2-3, with TRBD2 matching over 9 bases. The CDR3 is made up of 17 amino acids. CDR1 and CDR2 (germline): SGHTA, FQGNSA. J was trimmed by 5 bases and V by 4 bases; bases with no gene match: 13. CDR3 residues: CASSSQRAGGRGDTQYF. The DNA of the CDR3 is TGTGCCAGCAGCTCCCAAAGGGCGGGGGGGCGTGGAGATACGCAGTATTTT.

The rearrangement joins TRBV28 to TRBJ2-5, with TRBD2 identical over 11 bases. Germline V CDR1 and CDR2: MDHEN, SYDVKM. The CDR3 length is 16 residues. V lost 7 bases to trimming and J lost 5 bases; unmatched junction nucleotides: 12. The CDR3 DNA sequence: TGTGCCAGCACCGAGAATAGCGGGAGGGCCTTTGAGACCCAGTACTTC. It yields the protein CASTENSGRAFETQYF.

The sample holds a few counts of this clonotype. The J gene is TRBJ2-1, the V gene TRBV24-1; TRBD1 matches 8 bases. Trimming cost V 0 bases and J 8 bases; bases outside gene matches: 14. Germline V gene data show CDR1 as KGHDR and CDR2 as SFDVKD. There are 18 residues in the CDR3. The CDR3 DNA reads TGTGCCACCAGTGATTTGTACGGCAGGGGGCTTTCATTGGATGAGCAGTTCTTC. It specifies CATSDLYGRGLSLDEQFF.

This clonotype was observed a few times. V gene TRBV12-3 or TRBV12-4 combines with J gene TRBJ2-7, with 7 nucleotides matching TRBD1. This CDR3 is built from 13 residues. With 5 bases clipped from V and 0 bases from J, the junction kept 1 base outside the gene matches. The CDR3 loop reads CASSDRVSYEQYF. The CDR3 DNA reads as TGTGCCAGCAGTGACAGGGTCTCCTACGAGCAGTACTTC.

The rearrangement joins TRBV20-1 to TRBJ1-1; 9 bases are a match to TRBD1. V was pared by 4 bases and J by 8 bases, with 11 bases of the junction left unmatched. The CDR3 spans 14 residues. Germline V gene lookup returns CDR1 DFQATT and CDR2 SNEGSKA (reference sequence). Written as DNA, the CDR3 is TGCAGTGCTACGGACAGGGGAGGTGGCACGGAAGCTTTCTTT. Amino acids: CSATDRGGGTEAFF.

This clonotype turned up a few times. The chain couples TRBV4-2 to TRBJ2-7; 10 bases are shared with TRBD2. The germline V gene encodes CDR1 LGHNA and CDR2 YNFKEQ. The CDR3 spans 17 residues. J gave up 2 bases and V 1 base, and 8 bases lay outside the gene matches. As DNA, the CDR3 is TGTGCCAGCAGCCAAGTTCCCGAGCGGGAGGGCCCCTACGAGCAGTACTTC. Translation: CASSQVPEREGPYEQYF.

This clonotype has a handful of counts. The chain combines TRBV27 with TRBJ1-2; D is undetermined. From germline, CDR1 is MNHEY and CDR2 SMNVEV (reference sequence). The CDR3 covers 16 residues. The V gene lost 2 bases and the J gene lost 2 bases, with 15 bases spanning the gap. The CDR3 reads CASSLRPGKSNYGYTF. The CDR3 nucleotides are TGTGCCAGCAGTTTACGCCCCGGAAAGAGCAACTATGGCTACACCTTC.

A few counts support this clonotype. The rearrangement joins TRBV29-1 to TRBJ2-5; perhaps TRBD1 as D (6 bases). The V end was cut by 3 bases, the J end by 3 bases, with 14 bases between. Germline assignment: CDR1 SQVTM and CDR2 ANQGSEA. The CDR3 covers 14 residues. CDR3 DNA: TGCAGCGTTGAGGGACACCTCTCCAAAGAGACCCAGTACTTC. Translating it yields CSVEGHLSKETQYF.

This clonotype occurred a few times. The V call is TRBV9, the J call TRBJ2-7; no definite D call. Germline CDR1 and CDR2: SGDLS and YYNGEE. Trimming took off 4 bases at V and 3 bases at J, with 14 bases between the two ends. The CDR3 contains 14 residues. CDR3 sequence (DNA): TGTGCCAGCAGCCCCCAAAGCCTTATCTACGAGCAGTACTTC. Its protein product is CASSPQSLIYEQYF.

This clonotype has only a few counts. The J gene is TRBJ2-2, the V gene TRBV12-5; 8 nucleotides align to TRBD2. The junction had 18 bases not matched to a gene; V was cut back by 1 base and J by 11 bases. This CDR3 is built from 18 residues. CDR1 is LGHNT, CDR2 FRNRAP, per germline. CDR3 sequence: CASGLGHPPRAGGSELFF. For the CDR3, the DNA is TGTGCTAGTGGTTTGGGTCACCCTCCCCGGGCGGGGGGATCCGAGCTGTTTTTT.

The chain employs TRBV5-1 and TRBJ1-2, with a tentative D call TRBD1 (6 bases). This CDR3 spans 17 amino acids. The germline V gene has CDR1 SGHRS and CDR2 YFSETQ. Trimming stripped 0 bases from V and 0 bases from J, with 15 bases between. The CDR3 coding sequence is TGCGCCAGCAGCTTGGTAGATCGGACAGCCCCTAACTATGGCTACACCTTC. This sequence encodes CASSLVDRTAPNYGYTF.